These 12 T cell receptor beta chains were all obtained from the same sample, sequenced in a study of blood T cell repertoires in COVID-19. TCRdb keeps only in-frame clones here, not all; method: immunoSEQ multiplex PCR. The table records about 54,000 clones, around four fifths of them present only once. The specimen sequenced was peripheral blood. These receptors all stem from a human donor in a cohort sampled during active COVID-19.

The chain employs TRBV7-6 and TRBJ2-5; 7 positions agree with TRBD2. J lost 2 bases, V lost 2 bases, and 5 bases had no gene match. Germline values: CDR1 SGHVS, CDR2 FNYEAQ. This CDR3 is 15 amino acids long. The CDR3 here is CASSLLAEIQETQYF. DNA of the CDR3: TGTGCCAGCAGCTTACTAGCGGAGATACAAGAGACCCAGTACTTC.

This sequence joins TRBV19 and TRBJ2-1, with 7 bases fitting TRBD2. CDR3 size: 12 residues. V lost 7 bases to trimming and J lost 8 bases; unmatched junction nucleotides: 5. CDR1 and CDR2 (germline): LNHDA, SQIVND (reference sequence). CDR3 amino acids: CASNGGFDEQFF. In DNA form, the CDR3 reads TGTGCCAGTAACGGGGGGTTCGATGAGCAGTTCTTC.

V and J are TRBV7-2 and TRBJ1-3; D remains unclear. V dropped 8 bases and J dropped 3 bases, with 14 bases sitting between them. Germline V CDR1 and CDR2: SGHTA, FQGNSA. The CDR3 is 14 residues long. The CDR3, as DNA: TGTGCCAGCGGCGGAAGGGAGGTTGGAAACACCATATATTTT. Protein: CASGGREVGNTIYF.

The chain uses TRBV6-5 and TRBJ2-7; a possible D gene is TRBD1 (6 bases). V was cut by 8 bases and J by 1 base, with 12 bases left in between. The CDR3 runs 13 residues. The germline V gene encodes CDR1 MNHEY and CDR2 SVGAGI. Here the CDR3 DNA reads TGTGCCAGCGAACAGACAGGATCCTACGAGCAGTACTTC. Its translation is CASEQTGSYEQYF.

The table lists this clone with a few counts. The chain carries TRBV18 and TRBJ1-1, with TRBD1 identical over 7 bases. With 4 bases clipped from V and 1 base from J, the junction kept 6 bases outside the gene matches. CDR1 and CDR2 (germline): KGHSH, LQKENI. This CDR3 comprises 15 residues. The CDR3 region is CASSRGDRQNTEAFF. The CDR3 nucleotides are TGTGCCAGCTCACGCGGGGACAGACAGAACACTGAAGCTTTCTTT.

The rearrangement joins TRBV12-3 or TRBV12-4 to TRBJ2-2; 8 nucleotides line up with TRBD2. The CDR3 runs 13 residues. V gave up 6 bases and J gave up 8 bases; unmatched junction bases: 5. The CDR3 nucleotides read TGTGCCAGCAGCCGCACTAGCGGAGGGGAGCTGTTTTTT. Its protein product is CASSRTSGGELFF.

This chain links TRBV5-6 with TRBJ2-7, with TRBD1 matching 8 bases. Germline values: CDR1 SGHDT, CDR2 YYEEEE. With 8 bases clipped from V and 0 bases from J, the junction kept 10 bases outside the gene matches. The CDR3 loop spans 15 amino acids. The chain's CDR3 is CASRRTGGSSYEQYF. In DNA form, the CDR3 reads TGTGCCAGTCGCCGAACAGGGGGTAGCTCCTACGAGCAGTACTTC.

J is TRBJ1-2 and V is TRBV5-4; 7 bases match TRBD1. J lost 4 bases, V lost 0 bases, and 9 bases had no gene match. This CDR3 spans 16 amino acids. Germline CDR1 SGHNT, CDR2 YYREEE (reference sequence). CDR3 bases: TGTGCCAGCAGCTTGGATAGCCTCGGGACAGCCTATGGCTACACCTTC. Protein: CASSLDSLGTAYGYTF.

DNA for the CDR3: TGTGCCAGCAGCCCCCGGGTCTTGGGGCCTGGAAACACCATATATTTT. Its protein is CASSPRVLGPGNTIYF. The chain links TRBV7-8 to TRBJ1-3; perhaps TRBD1 as D (5 bases). CDR1 is SGHVS and CDR2 is FQNEAQ in the germline V gene. Trimming pared 5 bases from V and 2 bases from J, leaving 16 bases between. The CDR3 contains 16 residues.

The chain couples TRBV5-1 to TRBJ2-7; D is undetermined. CDR3 length equals 13 residues. V shed 4 bases and J shed 1 base, with 9 bases lying between them. Germline V gene sequence: CDR1 SGHRS, CDR2 YFSETQ. The CDR3 protein is CASSVTPSYEQYF. The CDR3 nucleotides are TGCGCCAGCAGCGTGACACCGTCCTACGAGCAGTACTTC.

The chain joins TRBV6-4 to TRBJ2-3, with a tentative D call TRBD2 (6 bases). V gave up 5 bases and J gave up 1 base, with 16 bases separating them. CDR1 and CDR2 from the germline V gene are MRHNA and SNTAGT. The CDR3 extends over 16 amino acids. CDR3 bases: TGTGCCAGCAGTCCTAGGGCGGCTAGCGGCACAGATACGCAGTATTTT. Translation: CASSPRAASGTDTQYF.

In its sample, this clone was seen a few times. The J gene is TRBJ1-2, the V gene TRBV5-4, with unresolved D. Germline values: CDR1 SGHNT, CDR2 YYREEE (reference sequence). The CDR3 has 13 residues. Trimming removed 1 base from V and 6 bases from J, with 10 bases in between. The DNA for the CDR3 is TGTGCCAGCAGCTTGCCGGGGATTGATGGCTACACCTTC. Protein: CASSLPGIDGYTF.